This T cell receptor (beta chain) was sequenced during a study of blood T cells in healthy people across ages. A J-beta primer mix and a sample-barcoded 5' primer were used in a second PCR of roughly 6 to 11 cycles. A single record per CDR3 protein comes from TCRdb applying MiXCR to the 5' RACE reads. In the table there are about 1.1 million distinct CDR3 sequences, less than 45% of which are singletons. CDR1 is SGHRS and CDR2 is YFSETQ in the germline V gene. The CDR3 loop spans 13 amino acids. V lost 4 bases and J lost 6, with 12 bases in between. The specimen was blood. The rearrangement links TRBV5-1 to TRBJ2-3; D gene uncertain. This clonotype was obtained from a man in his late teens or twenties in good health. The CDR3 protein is CASSQTSWDTQYF. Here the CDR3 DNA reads TGCGCCAGCAGCCAGACCTCCTGGGATACGCAGTATTTT.